The clone carrying this T cell receptor (beta chain) was found a few times. Its target is not known. The sample originates from a study of blood T cells in healthy people across ages. Study-level background: Template-switching capture recovered about one barcoded beta molecule per two T cells. Findings of the study overall: Researchers said unsorted PBMCs prevented a conclusive naive versus antigen-experienced comparison.

A second PCR of 7 to 11 cycles used a sample-barcoded 5' primer and a J-beta primer mix. A minimum of 2.5 million CDR3-containing paired-end reads was obtained for each sample. TCRdb re-derived calls from the 5' RACE reads in MiXCR, one entry per CDR3 protein. Of hundreds of thousands of distinct CDR3 sequences listed, about 21% are singletons. The CDR3 contains 14 residues. Trimming took 3 bases from V and 7 from J, leaving 13 bases between them. The TCR comes from a man between 65 and 79 years old in good health. The V gene is TRBV12-3 or TRBV12-4, the J gene TRBJ2-1; D uncertain. The sample comprised blood. The CDR3 coding sequence is TGTGCCAGCAGTTTTGGTTTATCCGGGAATGAGCAGTTCTTC. Its translation: CASSFGLSGNEQFF.